The 30 T cell receptor beta chains reported below all come from one sample, sequenced in a study of regulatory T cells in long-lasting Graves disease. Sample time point: persistent/refractory GD, antithyroid drugs over 5 years with positive TRAb. PBMCs were the source of the RNA used for TCR sequencing. Combining iRepertoire HTBI primers with Arm-PCR of CDR3 regions, the authors built TCR beta libraries. TCRdb analysed the multiplex PCR reads with MiXCR anew, one entry per CDR3 protein. The sample has 400,000 to 500,000 distinct CDR3 sequences, roughly 23% seen once. This specimen consisted of peripheral blood mononuclear cells (PBMCs), obtained when the disease was refractory, from a patient treated with antithyroid drugs. The receptors originated from a female donor with Graves disease.

This clonotype came up many times. The rearrangement uses TRBV3-1 and TRBJ1-4, with no clear D. Between the trimmed V and J ends, which lost 4 bases and 5 bases, there was a span of 11 bases. CDR1 is LGHDT and CDR2 is YNNKEL in the germline V gene (reference sequence). The CDR3 runs 14 residues. The CDR3 DNA is TGTGCCAGCAGCCCCGAGCAAGAGAATGAAAAACTGTTTTTT. Residues: CASSPEQENEKLFF.

The chain has TRBV13 and TRBJ2-3, with D perhaps matching TRBD2 (6 bases). The CDR3 contains 14 residues. Germline V gives CDR1 PRHDT, CDR2 FYEKMQ (reference sequence). The ends were cut back, 5 bases at V and 0 bases at J, with 9 bases in the middle. The CDR3 loop is CASSGGASTDTQYF. In nucleotides, the CDR3 is TGTGCCAGCAGCGGAGGGGCTAGCACAGATACGCAGTATTTT.

This chain joins TRBV28 and TRBJ1-1, with 9 bases matching TRBD1. The V segment lost 2 bases and the J segment 4 bases; nucleotides outside the gene matches: 8. Germline CDR1 MDHEN, CDR2 SYDVKM. This CDR3 has 16 amino acids. The DNA for the CDR3 is TGTGCCAGCAGTTTACCCGACGGGACAGGGCCCACTGAAGCTTTCTTT. The encoded protein is CASSLPDGTGPTEAFF.

The V call is TRBV5-1, the J call TRBJ1-1, with D possibly matching TRBD1 (6 bases). The CDR3 spans 14 residues. Germline V lookup: CDR1 SGHRS, CDR2 YFSETQ. V lost 0 bases to trimming and J lost 8 bases, with 14 bases between them. CDR3 sequence: CASSLEQGGVEAFF. The CDR3 nucleotides are TGCGCCAGCAGCTTGGAACAGGGAGGGGTGGAAGCTTTCTTT.

V gene TRBV7-9 combines with J gene TRBJ1-2; weak D call: TRBD1 (5 bases). The CDR3 has 11 amino acids. Germline loops: CDR1 SEHNR, CDR2 FQNEAQ (reference sequence). The CDR3 region is CAGERDYGYTF. In DNA, the CDR3 is TGTGCGGGGGAGCGGGACTATGGCTACACCTTC.

This clonotype has a handful of counts. The chain carries TRBV29-1 and TRBJ2-2; unclear D gene. V lost 8 bases to trimming and J lost 5 bases, with 12 bases between them. CDR3 size: 12 residues. CDR1 is SQVTM and CDR2 is ANQGSEA in the germline V gene. CDR3 sequence (DNA): TGCAGCCTATTGCCCTTGACCGGGGAGCTGTTTTTT. Translated: CSLLPLTGELFF.

This clonotype was seen ten or more times. The chain has TRBV5-1 and TRBJ1-1; tentatively, D is TRBD1 (5 bases). The CDR3 sequence is 15 residues long. Germline V lookup: CDR1 SGHRS, CDR2 YFSETQ. V dropped 4 bases and J dropped 4 bases, with 17 bases sitting between them. CDR3 sequence reads: CASSETVTGGTEAFF. CDR3 DNA sequence: TGCGCCAGCAGCGAGACAGTTACGGGGGGCACTGAAGCTTTCTTT.

This clonotype was counted many times. The V call is TRBV28, the J call TRBJ2-7; TRBD1 agrees at 9 bases. Germline loops: CDR1 MDHEN, CDR2 SYDVKM. The junction had 4 bases not matched to a gene; V was cut back by 1 base and J by 3 bases. The CDR3 covers 15 residues. CDR3 nucleotides: TGTGCCAGCAGTTTATTACCGGGACAGGGCTACGAGCAGTACTTC. It yields the protein CASSLLPGQGYEQYF.

This clonotype has a handful of counts. This could be a read error, since a much larger clone is one nucleotide away. This chain links TRBV28 with TRBJ1-5; D is perhaps TRBD1 (6 bases). Germline lookup yields CDR1 MDHEN and CDR2 SYDVKM. CDR3 size: 15 residues. Trimming shortened V by 8 bases and J by 0 bases, and 14 bases separated the two germline ends. The CDR3 protein is CASWRQEDSNQPQHF. CDR3 DNA: TGTGCCAGCTGGCGACAGGAAGATAGCAATCAGCCCCAGCATTTT. Using reference TRBV28 and TRBJ1-5 for the parts outside the CDR3, the full variable domain is DVKVTQSSRYLVKRTGEKVFLECVQDMDHENMFWYRQDPGLGLRLIYFSYDVKMKEKGDIPEGYSVSREKKERFSLILESASTNQTSMYLCASWRQEDSNQPQHFGDGTRLSIL.

The chain recombines TRBV29-1 with TRBJ1-1; 11 bases are a match to TRBD1. V shed 7 bases, J shed 2 bases, and the junction held 6 bases outside the gene matches. Germline values: CDR1 SQVTM, CDR2 ANQGSEA. The CDR3 has 14 residues. The CDR3 loop reads CSEGTGGGNTEAFF. In DNA, the CDR3 is TGCAGCGAAGGGACAGGGGGGGGTAACACTGAAGCTTTCTTT.

This clonotype was found a few times. CDR3 protein: CATSRAGVEAGELFF. The DNA of the CDR3 is TGTGCCACCAGCAGAGCGGGGGTTGAGGCCGGGGAGCTGTTTTTT. The chain is built from TRBV15 and TRBJ2-2, with D possibly matching TRBD2 (6 bases). Trimming took off 1 base at V and 6 bases at J, with 12 bases between the two ends. CDR3 size: 15 residues. The V gene's germline CDR1 is LNHNV and CDR2 YYDKDF (reference sequence).

The table lists this clonotype with a few counts. The CDR3 spells CASSPSLAGEYEQYF. CDR3 coding DNA: TGTGCCAGCTCACCCTCCTTAGCGGGAGAATACGAGCAGTACTTC. This sequence joins TRBV18 and TRBJ2-7, with TRBD2 matching 9 bases. The CDR3 covers 15 residues. V lost 3 bases and J lost 4; bases outside the gene matches: 7. CDR1 is KGHSH and CDR2 is LQKENI in the germline V gene.

This rearrangement joins TRBV4-1 to TRBJ1-3; D not certain. Germline V lookup: CDR1 MGHRA, CDR2 YSYEKL. Trimming took off 0 bases at V and 0 bases at J, with 12 bases between the two ends. This CDR3 spans 17 amino acids. The CDR3 is CASSQDRWPSSGNTIYF. CDR3 nucleotide sequence: TGCGCCAGCAGCCAAGATCGGTGGCCCAGCTCTGGAAACACCATATATTTT.

This clonotype appeared many times. The genes are TRBV11-2 and TRBJ1-3; no definite D call. This CDR3 is 11 amino acids long. The germline CDR1 and CDR2 sequences are SGHAT and FQNNGV. Trimming stripped 4 bases from V and 10 bases from J, with 8 bases between. CDR3 protein: CASSSRGTIYF. The CDR3, as DNA: TGTGCCAGCAGCTCTAGAGGGACCATATATTTT.

The genes are TRBV2 and TRBJ2-3, with TRBD1 matching 11 bases. This CDR3 has 16 residues. CDR1 SNHLY and CDR2 FYNNEI come from the germline V gene. The ends lost 10 bases at V and 4 bases at J; junction bases unmatched: 13. CDR3 sequence: CATCPGTGGSSDTQYF. The CDR3, as DNA: TGTGCCACATGTCCCGGGACAGGGGGAAGCTCAGATACGCAGTATTTT.

This clonotype has more than one count but fewer than ten. This sequence joins TRBV10-1 and TRBJ1-1; D remains unclear. This CDR3 contains 13 residues. Per the germline V gene, CDR1 is WNHNN and CDR2 is SYGVQD (reference sequence). V gave up 0 bases and J gave up 6 bases, with 8 bases separating them. CDR3 bases: TGCGCCAGCAGTGAGTCGGGTTTGGCTGAAGCTTTCTTT. It translates to CASSESGLAEAFF.

The sample holds a few counts of this clonotype. The chain is built from TRBV13 and TRBJ1-2; tentative D call: TRBD1 (6 bases). The CDR3 loop spans 14 amino acids. With 4 bases removed from V and 6 bases from J, the gap between germline ends came to 15 bases. The germline gives CDR1 PRHDT, CDR2 FYEKMQ (reference sequence). The CDR3 spells CASSWRGASDGYTF. The CDR3 DNA sequence: TGTGCCAGCAGCTGGAGGGGGGCCAGCGATGGCTACACCTTC. Full variable domain (rest looked up from reference TRBV13 and TRBJ1-2): AAGVIQSPRHLIKEKRETATLKCYPIPRHDTVYWYQQGPGQDPQFLISFYEKMQSDKGSIPDRFSAQQFSDYHSELNMSSLELGDSALYFCASSWRGASDGYTFGSGTRLTVV.

Points on this clonotype: A much larger clone differs by one base, so this may be a read error. The chain uses TRBV9 and TRBJ2-5, with 7 bases lining up with TRBD2. The CDR3 covers 16 residues. The germline CDR1 and CDR2 sequences are SGDLS and YYNGEE. The CDR3 bases are TGTGCCTGCAGCGTAGGCGAGGGAGGGCCGAGAGAGACCCAGTACTTC. Protein: CACSVGEGGPRETQYF.

This clonotype showed up many times. The DNA is left out, because the CDR3 cannot be placed on it with certainty; the CDR3 is given as TCRdb lists it. This CDR3 is CASSEAVGSGTFF. V usage is TRBV2 and J usage is TRBJ1-1. Germline V gene lookup returns CDR1 SNHLY and CDR2 FYNNEI. The CDR3 is made up of 13 amino acids, end residues included.

The genes are TRBV28 and TRBJ2-1, with 7 bases that match TRBD2. This CDR3 has 15 residues. The junction had 9 bases not matched to a gene; V was cut back by 6 bases and J by 4 bases. Germline V lookup: CDR1 MDHEN, CDR2 SYDVKM. CDR3: CASRVKRDAYNEQFF. CDR3 coding DNA: TGTGCCAGCAGAGTTAAGCGGGATGCTTACAATGAGCAGTTCTTC. Full variable domain (missing parts from reference TRBV28 and TRBJ2-1): DVKVTQSSRYLVKRTGEKVFLECVQDMDHENMFWYRQDPGLGLRLIYFSYDVKMKEKGDIPEGYSVSREKKERFSLILESASTNQTSMYLCASRVKRDAYNEQFFGPGTRLTVL.

This clonotype was counted many times. The CDR3 sequence is CASIREYEQYF. DNA of the CDR3: TGTGCCAGCATCAGGGAATACGAGCAGTACTTC. The gene calls are TRBV2 and TRBJ2-7, with TRBD1 as a possible D gene (5 bases). From germline, CDR1 is SNHLY and CDR2 FYNNEI. The V and J ends lost 7 bases and 4 bases respectively, with 8 bases between them. This CDR3 is built from 11 residues.

This clonotype was counted many times. This chain joins TRBV11-2 and TRBJ2-7, with 9 bases lining up with TRBD1. The V and J ends lost 5 bases and 6 bases, in that order; junction bases with no gene match: 11. This CDR3 is built from 15 residues. CDR1 is SGHAT, CDR2 FQNNGV, per germline. The CDR3 nucleotides read TGTGCCAGCAGCACCCACCTGACAGGGGGGCGCGAGCAGTACTTC. Protein product: CASSTHLTGGREQYF. The full variable domain, in which reference TRBV11-2 and TRBJ2-7 provide the parts outside the CDR3, is EAGVAQSPRYKIIEKRQSVAFWCNPISGHATLYWYQQILGQGPKLLIQFQNNGVVDDSQLPKDRFSAERLKGVDSTLKIQPAKLEDSAVYLCASSTHLTGGREQYFGPGTRLTVT.

This clonotype showed up many times. This chain connects TRBV7-3 to TRBJ2-7; D remains ambiguous. Trimming removed 5 bases from V and 7 bases from J, with 12 bases in between. Germline V lookup: CDR1 SGHTA, CDR2 FQGTGA. There are 12 residues in the CDR3. Here the CDR3 DNA reads TGTGCCAGCAGCCCTCGGATGGGGGAGCAGTACTTC. Translating it yields CASSPRMGEQYF.

This clonotype was found a few times. This rearrangement joins TRBV20-1 to TRBJ2-5; D assignment may be TRBD1 or TRBD2 (5 bases each). From germline, CDR1 is DFQATT and CDR2 SNEGSKA (reference sequence). V was clipped by 0 bases and J by 3 bases, with 14 bases between them. This CDR3 region has 15 residues. The CDR3 here is CSARETGTAKETQYF. The DNA of the CDR3 is TGCAGTGCTAGAGAGACCGGGACGGCCAAAGAGACCCAGTACTTC.

The CDR3 reads CASGLMGTQYF. CDR3 nucleotides: TGCGCCAGCGGCCTAATGGGGACCCAGTACTTC. V is TRBV5-1 and J is TRBJ2-5, with D hard to call. The germline V gene has CDR1 SGHRS and CDR2 YFSETQ. Trimming stripped 7 bases from V and 7 bases from J, with 11 bases between. The CDR3 extends over 11 amino acids.

The genes are TRBV6-1 and TRBJ1-4; D is ambiguous. V lost 5 bases to trimming and J lost 0 bases, with 10 bases between them. The germline V gene has CDR1 MNHNS and CDR2 SASEGT. The CDR3 contains 15 residues. The CDR3: CASSTRRSTNEKLFF. The CDR3 region has the DNA TGTGCCAGCAGTACCCGACGGTCAACTAATGAAAAACTGTTTTTT.

This clonotype was recorded many times. The chain has TRBV12-3 or TRBV12-4 and TRBJ1-5, with a possible D match to TRBD1 (6 bases). Between the trimmed V and J ends, which lost 6 bases and 4 bases, there was a span of 13 bases. The CDR3 runs 14 residues. The CDR3, as DNA: TGTGCCAGCAGCCTGGGGGACAAGAATCAGCCCCAGCATTTT. Protein product: CASSLGDKNQPQHF.

This clonotype was seen once. The rearrangement links TRBV4-2 to TRBJ2-7; 7 bases are shared with TRBD2. The trim removed 0 bases at V and 4 bases at J, leaving 12 bases unmatched. CDR3 length equals 17 residues. Germline-derived CDR1 and CDR2 are LGHNA and YNFKEQ. The CDR3 reads CASSQDRTRNEGYEQYF. In DNA form, the CDR3 reads TGTGCCAGCAGCCAAGATAGGACTAGGAACGAGGGTTACGAGCAGTACTTC.

There are many counts of this clonotype. J is TRBJ2-2 and V is TRBV5-1, with D possibly TRBD2 on 5 matching bases. Trimming shortened V by 0 bases and J by 1 base, and 7 bases separated the two germline ends. Germline V gene lookup returns CDR1 SGHRS and CDR2 YFSETQ. This CDR3 has 15 amino acids. Here the CDR3 reads CASSLAGKNTGELFF. CDR3 in DNA: TGCGCCAGCAGCTTGGCGGGAAAGAACACCGGGGAGCTGTTTTTT.

The chain is built from TRBV6-1 and TRBJ1-5; 9 bases are a match to TRBD1. This CDR3 contains 15 residues. CDR1 and CDR2 (germline): MNHNS, SASEGT. V shed 6 bases, J shed 1 base, and the junction held 4 bases outside the gene matches. CDR3 sequence: CASSSQGASNQPQHF. The CDR3 bases are TGTGCCAGCAGCTCACAGGGGGCAAGCAATCAGCCCCAGCATTTT.